This T cell receptor (beta chain) is from a study of cytomegalovirus exposure and HLA in healthy donors (dated by TCRdb to 2017 to 2019). Concerning the study at large: An earlier analysis of some 550 of the donors reported 250 to 300 Gb of sequence data and roughly 100 million unique TCR beta sequences from some 180 million T cells. About 320 gigabases of sequencing data and 70 million to 85 million unique TCR sequences were included in an early release covering about 600 HLA-typed donors. Of the 350 to 450 genotyped donors, 80% to 90% were placed in the genetic ancestry cluster associated with self-reported Caucasian donors. The aim of the study was to test whether cataloging public T cell receptors could identify signatures of past pathogen exposure. The study used immunosequencing to profile the T cell repertoires of several hundred subjects and linked those repertoires to cytomegalovirus serostatus. Along with the approximately 600-subject first cohort, a separate validation cohort of around 110 different subjects was used. High-throughput TCR immunosequencing, statistical association of individual TCRs with disease status, and machine learning were combined to predict cytomegalovirus infection status. To study patterns of TCR occurrence, a later analysis re-analyzed previously published TCR beta repertoires from under 750 donors and added high-resolution HLA genotyping. The later analysis used no new phenotypic data to find candidate immune exposures, relying instead on TCR beta sequences and their occurrence across donors. To decide whether each TCR beta V gene segment behaved as functional or pseudogenic, an earlier analysis of 587 of the donors relied on high-throughput TCR beta sequencing. Alongside the repertoire data, information on donor age, sex, ethnicity and CMV serostatus was compiled. In a later genetic analysis, genome-wide SNP genotypes for about 55% of the roughly 670 donors were used, and that subset was treated as a discovery cohort. Every repertoire in the discovery cohort had been generated on one and the same sequencing platform. HLA typing included class I and class II loci at four-digit resolution. Typing coverage differed by locus: A, B, C, DRB1 and DQB1 were typed in about 629-640 donors, DQA1 in roughly 500, DPA1 in 600 to 610, and DPB1 in 450 to 490. Because of strong linkage in the cohort, 5 or 6 DR-DQ haplotypes were treated as single units for association and clustering. On average, approximately 250,000 unique TCR beta nucleotide sequences were sequenced per donor among more than 350 genotyped donors of the cohort, with roughly 18% of those sequences being non-productive.

General study outcomes and caveats: CMV serostatus was the only immune exposure information available for the cohort. While some public TCRs were present in many individuals, most TCR sequences turned up only very rarely across donors. Correlated functional status among segregating V segments might reflect linkage disequilibrium, but an unknown experimental factor could not be ruled out. The classifier was reported to diagnose cytomegalovirus status with high specificity and sensitivity in both the original and validation cohorts. This cohort had only TCR beta chains sequenced, and the lack of alpha or paired-chain data limited which features could be detected. Several of the top co-occurrence clusters appeared to be linked to parvovirus B19, influenza, CMV and Epstein-Barr virus, according to a later analysis. Because the 87-base-pair reads could not distinguish some IMGT-functional V segments, including TRBV6-2 and TRBV6-3, those segments were excluded. A later genetic analysis associated a missense DCLRE1C variant with V-gene and J-gene trimming of TCR beta chains, and an independent cohort replicated the association. According to a later genetic analysis, donors in an Asian-associated ancestry cluster had fewer N-insertions in productive TCRs than the approximately 710-donor mean. In a later analysis, 16,951 TCR beta sequences were associated with specific HLA alleles at a false discovery rate of 0.05. Three of the identified cytomegalovirus-associated TCR beta chains were confirmed in vitro to be specific for cytomegalovirus antigens. The authors suggested that the approach could potentially be generalized to other disease states and immunological phenotypes. The sequencing pipeline was judged likely to have produced a cluster of highly shared sequence variants as a technical artifact. In the study, some 160 TCR beta chains were listed as associated with cytomegalovirus. Most CMV-associated TCR beta chains appeared to be HLA-restricted in a later analysis, and the HLA associations seemed to be driven largely by CMV exposure. Because HLA typing was missing for some donors at each locus, association tests included only the typed subset. According to a later analysis, TCR association rates differed among HLA loci, with DRB1 alleles showing the most associated TCRs and HLA-C alleles showing the fewest. Compared with equally common non-associated chains, HLA-associated TCR beta chains in a later analysis were more clonally expanded and had lower generation probabilities. An earlier analysis of approximately 600 of the donors showed that most TCR beta V segments appeared in productive rearrangements either about 87% or about 30% of the time, which broadly matched IMGT annotations. The earlier analysis of some 560 of the donors excluded roughly 17 rarely observed V segments, including chromosome 9 orphons, because counts were too low. A further reported finding was that TCR beta sequences accurately predicted the HLA-A and HLA-B alleles for most subjects in the first cohort. Strong co-occurrence of HLA alleles, especially DR and DQ, made assigning TCR associations to individual alleles difficult. Sequencing depth was assumed to be roughly uniform across donors in the presence/absence analyses, though that assumption may not hold.

This clone was seen a handful of times. What antigen it recognizes has not been identified. No qualities accompany the bases; no much larger clone lies one base away. The same CDR3 also results from other DNA sequences found in this sample. CDR1 SQVTM and CDR2 ANQGSEA are derived from the germline V gene. V and J are trimmed by 4 bases and 1 base, and the gene matches miss 0 bases of the junction. The CDR3 holds 13 amino acids from the cysteine to the phenylalanine. The read is trimmed to its CDR3 DNA, 39 bases read in frame from base 1. The cohort was made up of 500 to 850 healthy bone marrow donors. At the time of sampling, every cohort member was nominally healthy, though immune exposures that went unrecorded were likely present. The donor tested CMV seropositive, placing the donor among the 289 seropositive members of the cohort. Every donor gave a peripheral blood sample, and the peripheral blood mononuclear cells from that sample were used for TCR beta sequencing. The Qiagen DNeasy Blood Extraction Kit was used to extract genomic DNA from the blood cell samples.

Library preparation was by the immunoSEQ multiplex PCR assay. For the multiplex PCR, a mixture combining 60 forward primers for TCR Vbeta segments and 13 reverse primers for TCR Jbeta segments was used. The CDR3 region of rearranged TCR beta genes was amplified from genomic DNA by a multiplex PCR assay. Amplified TCR beta libraries were sequenced as 87-base-pair reads on the Illumina HiSeq System. The authors processed their data as follows. Across the 666 repertoires, a later analysis counted roughly 84 million unique TCR beta chains, roughly 11 million of which were shared by at least two donors. Raw reads were error-corrected and collapsed into unique sequences by a nearest-neighbor algorithm in which closely related sequences were merged to remove PCR and sequencing errors. CDR3 sequences were aligned to IMGT reference sequences to assign V, D and J gene segments. For a sequence to be retained, a match of at least six nucleotides was required to both a V gene segment and a J gene segment. Rearrangements were called productive when the CDR3 lacked stop codons and stayed in frame with V and J; all others were non-productive. Following IMGT convention, CDR3 was defined as the stretch from the second conserved V-encoded cysteine to the conserved J-encoded phenylalanine. The earlier analysis of approximately 590 of the donors excluded any sequence lacking an unambiguous match to a single V gene segment. An earlier analysis of several hundred of the donors called V segments functional above 56.7% productive rearrangements and segregating when the between-donor standard deviation exceeded 5%. A statistical classification framework was built to diagnose cytomegalovirus status from the catalog of TCR beta chain sequences. A later analysis assigned V and J genes by comparing TCR nucleotide sequences with IMGT/GENE-DB human TR gene sequences. Using the TCRdist pipeline, a later analysis assigned CDR3 sequences along with most-parsimonious VDJ recombination scenarios. In a later analysis, each TCR beta chain was defined by its CDR3 amino acid sequence together with its V-gene family, and reads without a unique V-gene family were excluded. A later analysis removed several hundred highly shared, low-generation-probability nucleotide sequences to deal with suspected cross-contamination and a sequencing artifact. A later analysis calculated a clonal expansion index for each public chain from normalized within-repertoire ranks of inferred template counts. Generation probabilities in a later analysis came from a VDJ recombination model fitted to out-of-frame rearrangements, and those results were checked against IGoR. In a later analysis, TCR-TCR, TCR-HLA and TCR-CMV co-occurrence was scored with hypergeometric tests, and a repertoire-size bias correction was applied to TCR pairs. In a later analysis, false discovery rates were estimated by permuting HLA or CMV assignments 20 times. A later analysis grouped co-occurring TCRs with DBSCAN, adding TCRdist sequence similarity when clustering within HLA-allele-positive subsets. For co-occurrence clustering, repertoires with fewer than 30,000 or more than 120,000 public chains were excluded, along with roughly 5 repertoires with anomalous nucleotide sharing. TCRdb stores this immuneACCESS table with in-frame sequences only. Part of the clones is absent; in the studies checked, under half of the shortfall reflects unresolved V genes, and no reason is known for the rest. For V, J and clone size, that table is used; D and trimming come from the DNA. For this sample there are over 150,000 clones; more than 70% appear just once. More than 4% of the sample goes to the ten largest clones.

This TCR came from a young man in good health and CMV-seropositive. Sequenced input: PBMCs. This receptor chain uses TRBV29-1 and TRBJ2-2; 7 middle bases align to TRBD2. The CDR3 has the sequence CSVGGGNTGELFF. At the DNA level, the sequence is TGCAGCGTTGGGGGGGGGAACACCGGGGAGCTGTTTTTT.